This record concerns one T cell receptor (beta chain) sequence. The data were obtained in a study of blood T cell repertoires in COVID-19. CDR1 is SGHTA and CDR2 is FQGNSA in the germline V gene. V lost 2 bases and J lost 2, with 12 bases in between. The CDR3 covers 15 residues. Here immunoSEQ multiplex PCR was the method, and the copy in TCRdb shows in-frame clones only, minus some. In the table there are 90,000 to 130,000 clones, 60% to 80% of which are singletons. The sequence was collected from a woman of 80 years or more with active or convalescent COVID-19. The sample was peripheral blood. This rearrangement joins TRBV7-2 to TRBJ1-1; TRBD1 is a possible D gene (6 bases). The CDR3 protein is CASSLNHRANTEAFF. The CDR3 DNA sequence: TGTGCCAGCAGCTTAAACCACAGGGCTAACACTGAAGCTTTCTTT.